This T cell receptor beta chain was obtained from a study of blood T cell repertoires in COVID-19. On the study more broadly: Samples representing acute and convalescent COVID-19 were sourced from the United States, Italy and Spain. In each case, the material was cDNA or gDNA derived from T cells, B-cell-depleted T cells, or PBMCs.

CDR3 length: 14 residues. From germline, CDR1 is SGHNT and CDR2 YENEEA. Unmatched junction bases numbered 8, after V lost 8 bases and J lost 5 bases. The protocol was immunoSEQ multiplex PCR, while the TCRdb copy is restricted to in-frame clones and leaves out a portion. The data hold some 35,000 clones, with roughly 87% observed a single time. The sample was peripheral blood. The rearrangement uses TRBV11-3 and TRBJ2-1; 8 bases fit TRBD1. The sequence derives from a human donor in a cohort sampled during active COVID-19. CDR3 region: CASGTGTGNNEQFF. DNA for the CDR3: TGTGCCAGCGGCACGGGGACAGGAAACAATGAGCAGTTCTTC.